The following is a T cell receptor beta chain sequence with its context. Membership in each cohort depended on participant-reported clinical history. This sample was taken from a study of blood T cell repertoires in COVID-19. For the study at large: The United States, Italy and Spain were the sources of the acute and convalescent COVID-19 samples. PBMCs, B-cell-depleted T cells, or T cells provided the cDNA or gDNA that made up the material.

In germline, CDR1 is SEHNR, CDR2 FQNEAQ (reference sequence). This CDR3 contains 17 residues. V shed 5 bases and J 4 bases; nucleotides not matched to a gene: 8. In the study's own analysis: Amplifying reference gene primers gave estimates of nucleated cell counts. Clones were read by immunoSEQ multiplex PCR, and TCRdb kept only the in-frame ones, dropping some. V and J calls and clone size come straight from that table; D and trimming were deduced from the DNA. The sample shows 150,000 to 200,000 clones, 80% to 85% of them seen only once. The chain has TRBV7-9 and TRBJ2-1; TRBD2 matches at 13 bases. Material for sequencing was PBMCs or T cells enriched from blood (not recorded which). The sequence was obtained from a woman aged 60 to 75 who had recovered from COVID-19. The CDR3 DNA sequence: TGTGCCAGCAGCACTCGGACTAGCGGGAGAGGTTACAATGAGCAGTTCTTC. Amino acid sequence: CASSTRTSGRGYNEQFF.